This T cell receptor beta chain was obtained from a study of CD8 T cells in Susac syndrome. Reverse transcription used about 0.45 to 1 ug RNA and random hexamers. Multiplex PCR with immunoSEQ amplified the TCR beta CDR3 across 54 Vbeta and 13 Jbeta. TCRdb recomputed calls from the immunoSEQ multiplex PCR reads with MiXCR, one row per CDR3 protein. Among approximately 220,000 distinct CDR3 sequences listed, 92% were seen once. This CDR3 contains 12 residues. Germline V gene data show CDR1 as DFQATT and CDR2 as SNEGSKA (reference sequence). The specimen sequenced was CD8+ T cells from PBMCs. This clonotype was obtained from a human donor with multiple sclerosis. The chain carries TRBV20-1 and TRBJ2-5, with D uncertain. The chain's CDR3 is CSVLGSWETQYF. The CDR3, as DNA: TGCAGCGTCCTAGGGTCATGGGAGACCCAGTACTTC.